This T cell receptor beta chain was captured in a study of PD-L1 blockade in urothelial cancer. At the level of the study: Blood was analyzed 3 weeks (second dose) and 6 weeks after treatment start.

Sequencing was performed with immunoSEQ multiplex PCR; in TCRdb, only in-frame clones are kept and a portion is missing. The repertoire holds roughly 120,000 clones, with around 89% as singletons. Time point: peripheral blood 6 weeks after treatment start. V was cut by 5 bases and J by 6 bases, with 14 bases left in between. The CDR3 is 13 amino acids. Germline V lookup: CDR1 MNHEY, CDR2 SMNVEV (reference sequence). The sequence came from a man aged 60 to 75 with urothelial cancer. The specimen comprised PBMCs, sampled around atezolizumab (anti-PD-L1) treatment. This sequence joins TRBV27 and TRBJ2-7; D is uncertain. CDR3 coding DNA: TGTGCCAGCAGTATAGGAGCCGCAAGCGAGCAGTACTTC. Translated, it gives CASSIGAASEQYF.